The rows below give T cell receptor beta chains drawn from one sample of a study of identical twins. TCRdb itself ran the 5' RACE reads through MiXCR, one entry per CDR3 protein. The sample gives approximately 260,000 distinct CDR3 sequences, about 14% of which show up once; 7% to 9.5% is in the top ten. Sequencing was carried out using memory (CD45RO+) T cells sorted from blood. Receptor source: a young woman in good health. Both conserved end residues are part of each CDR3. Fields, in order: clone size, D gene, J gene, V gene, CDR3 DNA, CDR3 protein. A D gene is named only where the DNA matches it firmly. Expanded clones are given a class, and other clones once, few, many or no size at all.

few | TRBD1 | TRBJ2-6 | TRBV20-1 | TGCAGTGCTAGAGATGTAGGGACAGGGGGCGCTGGGGCCAACGTCCTGACTTTC | CSARDVGTGGAGANVLTF
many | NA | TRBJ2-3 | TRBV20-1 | TGCAGTGCTAGGGGGCCCTACACAGATACGCAGTATTTT | CSARGPYTDTQYF
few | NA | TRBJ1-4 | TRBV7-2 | TGTGCCAGCAGCTTAGCGGCGGCGCCGGGTGAAAAACTGTTTTTT | CASSLAAAPGEKLFF
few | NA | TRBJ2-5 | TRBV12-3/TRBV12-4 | TGTGCCAGCAGCTTCGGACGTTTTCTGAAGACCCAGTACTTC | CASSFGRFLKTQYF
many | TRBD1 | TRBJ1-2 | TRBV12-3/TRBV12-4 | TGTGCCAGCAACCCCGACAGGGGCTATGGCTACACCTTC | CASNPDRGYGYTF
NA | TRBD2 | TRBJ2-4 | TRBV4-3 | TGCGCCAGCAGCCAGAAAATACGGGAGGTGGGAGCCAAAAACATTCAGTACTTC | CASSQKIREVGAKNIQYF
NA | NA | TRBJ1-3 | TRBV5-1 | TGCGCCAGCAGCCCGACGAGGGAATATGCTGGAAACACCATATATTTT | CASSPTREYAGNTIYF
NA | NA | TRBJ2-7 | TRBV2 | TGTGCCAGCAGCACTTACGAGCAGTACTTC | CASSTYEQYF
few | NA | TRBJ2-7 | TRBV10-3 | TGTGCCATCAGTGGGGGACGGGGAACCTACGAGCAGTACTTC | CAISGGRGTYEQYF
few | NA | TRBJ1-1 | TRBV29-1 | TGCAGCGTGGGTGGGGGGCTTAGTGAAGCTTTCTTT | CSVGGGLSEAFF
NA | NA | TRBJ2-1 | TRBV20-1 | TGCAGTGCTAGCAGGGGGGCGGTGTACAATGAGCAGTTCTTC | CSASRGAVYNEQFF
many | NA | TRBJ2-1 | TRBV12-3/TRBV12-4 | TGTGCCAGCAGTTTAGGGCAGTACAATGAGCAGTTCTTC | CASSLGQYNEQFF
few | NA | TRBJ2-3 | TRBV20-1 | TGCAGTGCCCAATATACCGCGGCAGATACGCAGTATTTT | CSAQYTAADTQYF
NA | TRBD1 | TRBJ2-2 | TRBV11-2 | TGTGCCAGCAGCCCCAGGACAGGGCGGACCGGGGAGCTGTTTTTT | CASSPRTGRTGELFF
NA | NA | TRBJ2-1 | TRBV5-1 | TGCGCCAGCAGCTTGAGGGGGGAGGGCCGTGGGGAGCAGTTCTTC | CASSLRGEGRGEQFF
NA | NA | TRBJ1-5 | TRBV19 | TGTGCCAGTAGTAGTCAGGGTTGGAATCAGCCCCAGCATTTT | CASSSQGWNQPQHF
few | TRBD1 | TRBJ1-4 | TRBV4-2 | TGTGCCAGCAGCCCAGACAGGGCGGATGGGGGGAAACTGTTTTTT | CASSPDRADGGKLFF
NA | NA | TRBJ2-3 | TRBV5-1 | TGCGCCAGCAGCCGAACCGCAGATACGCAGTATTTT | CASSRTADTQYF
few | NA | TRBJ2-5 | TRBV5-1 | TGCGCCAGCAGCTTGCCGGAAGAGACCCAGTACTTC | CASSLPEETQYF
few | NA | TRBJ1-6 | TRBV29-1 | TGCAGCGCACGGACGACCCGGTTTGATAATTCACCCCTCCACTTT | CSARTTRFDNSPLHF
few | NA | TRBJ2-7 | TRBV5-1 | TGCGCCAGCAGCGTTGACACGGCGGCCTACGAGCAGTACTTC | CASSVDTAAYEQYF
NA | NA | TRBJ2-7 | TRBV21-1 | TGTGCCAGCAACAGGACGGGGGTGGCTAGCGGGCCGACCTACGAGCAGTACTTC | CASNRTGVASGPTYEQYF
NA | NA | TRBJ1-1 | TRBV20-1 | TGCAGTGCTAGCCCGGGTTCTAGTGACACTGAAGCTTTCTTT | CSASPGSSDTEAFF
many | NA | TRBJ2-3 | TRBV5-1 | TGCGCCAGCAGCCAGCCGAACATGGTAGACGATACGCAGTATTTT | CASSQPNMVDDTQYF
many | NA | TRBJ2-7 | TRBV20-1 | TGCAGTGCTAGACCCAGGGGCCCTGGCTCCTACGAGCAGTACTTC | CSARPRGPGSYEQYF
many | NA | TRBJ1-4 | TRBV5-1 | TGCGCCAGCAGCTTGGTTCCGGTGACCTCAACTAATGAAAAACTGTTTTTT | CASSLVPVTSTNEKLFF
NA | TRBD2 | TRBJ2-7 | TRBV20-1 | TGCAGTGCTAGCCTAGCGGGGGCCTACGAGCAGTACTTC | CSASLAGAYEQYF
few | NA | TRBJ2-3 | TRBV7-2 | TGTGCCAGCAGCCCAGGACTTTCCTATAGCACAGATACGCAGTATTTT | CASSPGLSYSTDTQYF
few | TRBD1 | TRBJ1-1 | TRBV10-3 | TGTGCCATCAGTGGAGGGACAGGGGGGTCGGACACTGAAGCTTTCTTT | CAISGGTGGSDTEAFF
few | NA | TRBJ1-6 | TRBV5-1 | TGCGCCCCGGGGGGGAGCTCCTATAATTCACCCCTCCACTTT | CAPGGSSYNSPLHF
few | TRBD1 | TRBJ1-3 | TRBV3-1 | TGTGCCAGCAGCCCAAGAGGGACAGGGACTGGAAACACCATATATTTT | CASSPRGTGTGNTIYF
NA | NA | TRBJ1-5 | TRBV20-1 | TGCAGTGCTAGACAGGGGACTACCGACAATCAGCCCCAGCATTTT | CSARQGTTDNQPQHF
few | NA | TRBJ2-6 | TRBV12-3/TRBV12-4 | TGTGCCAGCAGTTTACCGAGGACTGGGGCCAACGTCCTGACTTTC | CASSLPRTGANVLTF
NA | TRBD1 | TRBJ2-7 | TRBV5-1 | TGCGCCAGCAGCTTGGCTACTTACGGTAGGGGGCACGAGCAGTACTTC | CASSLATYGRGHEQYF
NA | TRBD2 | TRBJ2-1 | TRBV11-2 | TGTGCCAGCAGCTTAATCCGGACTAGCGGGGTGACTTACTATGAGCAGTTCTTC | CASSLIRTSGVTYYEQFF
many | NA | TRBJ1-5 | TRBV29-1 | TGCAGCGTTGGGGGGGGAGATCAGCCCCAGCATTTT | CSVGGGDQPQHF
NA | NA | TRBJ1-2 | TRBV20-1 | TGCAGTGCCTTACGGGACGCCGGCTATGGCTACACCTTC | CSALRDAGYGYTF
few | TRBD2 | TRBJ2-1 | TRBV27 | TGTGCCAGCAGTTCGGGACTAGCGGGAGGCCCGACCTACAATGAGCAGTTCTTC | CASSSGLAGGPTYNEQFF
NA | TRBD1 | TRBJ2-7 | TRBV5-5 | TGTGCCAGCAGCTTACAGGGGGCACGTAGGATGCAGTACTTC | CASSLQGARRMQYF
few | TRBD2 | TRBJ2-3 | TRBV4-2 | TGTGCCAGCAGCCAATCATCGCGGCGGGGGGTAGATACGCAGTATTTT | CASSQSSRRGVDTQYF
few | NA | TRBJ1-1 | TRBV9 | TGTGCCAGCAGCGCCGACGGCAGGTATGAAGCTTTCTTT | CASSADGRYEAFF
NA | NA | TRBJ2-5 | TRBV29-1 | TGCAGCGTTGGGTTTGAGACCCAGTACTTC | CSVGFETQYF
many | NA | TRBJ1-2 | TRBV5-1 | TGCGCCAGCAGCTTGGAGGCAGGCTATGGCTACACCTTC | CASSLEAGYGYTF
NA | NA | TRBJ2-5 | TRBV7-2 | TGTGCCAGCGGGAGCGTCGAGACCCAGTACTTC | CASGSVETQYF
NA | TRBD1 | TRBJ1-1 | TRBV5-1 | TGCGCCAGCAGCTCAGGGGGCCGGCCCAACACTGAAGCTTTCTTT | CASSSGGRPNTEAFF
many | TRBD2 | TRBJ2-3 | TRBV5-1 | TGCGCCAGCACCTACACCGGGACTAGCGGGTTCCGCCGCACAGATACGCAGTATTTT | CASTYTGTSGFRRTDTQYF
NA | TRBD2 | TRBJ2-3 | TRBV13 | TGTGCCAGCAGCCCAAGGGGAGCGGGGAGCACAGATACGCAGTATTTT | CASSPRGAGSTDTQYF
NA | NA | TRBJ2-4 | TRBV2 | TGTGCCAGCAGTGTGGAAGACAAAAACATTCAGTACTTC | CASSVEDKNIQYF
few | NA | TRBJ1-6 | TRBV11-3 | TGTGCCAGCAGCTTAGAGGTCAATTCACCCCTCCACTTT | CASSLEVNSPLHF